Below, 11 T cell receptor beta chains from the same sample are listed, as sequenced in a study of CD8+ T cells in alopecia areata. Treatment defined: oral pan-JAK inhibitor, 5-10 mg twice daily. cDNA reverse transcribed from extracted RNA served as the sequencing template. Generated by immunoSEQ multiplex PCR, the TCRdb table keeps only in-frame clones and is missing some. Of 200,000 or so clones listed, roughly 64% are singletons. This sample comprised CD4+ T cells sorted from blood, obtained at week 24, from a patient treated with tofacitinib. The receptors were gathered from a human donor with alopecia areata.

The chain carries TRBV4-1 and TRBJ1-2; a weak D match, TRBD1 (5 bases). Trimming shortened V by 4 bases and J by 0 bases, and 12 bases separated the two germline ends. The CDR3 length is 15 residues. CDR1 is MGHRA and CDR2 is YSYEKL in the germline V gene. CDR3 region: CASSPTAVANYGYTF. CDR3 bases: TGCGCCAGCAGCCCGACAGCGGTCGCTAACTATGGCTACACCTTC.

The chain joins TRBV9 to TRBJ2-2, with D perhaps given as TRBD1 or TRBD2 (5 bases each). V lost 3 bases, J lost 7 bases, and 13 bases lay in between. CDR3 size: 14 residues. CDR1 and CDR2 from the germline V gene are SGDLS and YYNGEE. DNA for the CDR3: TGTGCCAGCAGCGATAGAGGGGATAACGGGGAGCTGTTTTTT. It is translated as CASSDRGDNGELFF. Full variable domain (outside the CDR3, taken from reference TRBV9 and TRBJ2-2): DSGVTQTPKHLITATGQRVTLRCSPRSGDLSVYWYQQSLDQGLQFLIQYYNGEERAKGNILERFSAQQFPDLHSELNLSSLELGDSALYFCASSDRGDNGELFFGEGSRLTVL.

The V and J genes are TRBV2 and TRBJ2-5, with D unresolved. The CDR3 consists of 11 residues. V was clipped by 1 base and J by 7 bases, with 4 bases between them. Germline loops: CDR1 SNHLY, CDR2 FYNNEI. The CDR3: CASSEDGTQYF. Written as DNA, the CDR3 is TGTGCCAGCAGTGAAGACGGGACCCAGTACTTC.

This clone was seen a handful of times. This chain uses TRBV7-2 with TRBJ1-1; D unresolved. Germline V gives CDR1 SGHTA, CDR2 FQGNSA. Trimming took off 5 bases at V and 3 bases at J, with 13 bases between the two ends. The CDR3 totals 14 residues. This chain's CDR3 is CASSLSRLHTEAFF. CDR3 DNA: TGTGCCAGCAGCCTCAGCCGGCTCCACACTGAAGCTTTCTTT.

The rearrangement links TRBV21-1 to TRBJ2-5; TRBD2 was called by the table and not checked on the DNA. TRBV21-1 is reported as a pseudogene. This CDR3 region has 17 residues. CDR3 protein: CASSPGGRDTYQETQYF. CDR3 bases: TGTGCCAGCAGCCCCGGGGGGAGGGACACGTACCAAGAGACCCAGTACTTC.

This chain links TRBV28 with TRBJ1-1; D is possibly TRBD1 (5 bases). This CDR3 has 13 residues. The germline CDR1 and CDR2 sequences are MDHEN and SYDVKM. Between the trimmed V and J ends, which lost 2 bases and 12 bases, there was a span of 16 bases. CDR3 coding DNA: TGTGCCAGCAGTTTAGGAACAGCCGTGGGACCTTTCTTT. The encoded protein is CASSLGTAVGPFF.

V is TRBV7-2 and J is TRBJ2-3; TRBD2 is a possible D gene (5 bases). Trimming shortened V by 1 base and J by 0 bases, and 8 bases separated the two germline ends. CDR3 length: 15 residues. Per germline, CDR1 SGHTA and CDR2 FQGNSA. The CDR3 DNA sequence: TGTGCCAGCAGCTTAGTCGGGGTTAGCACAGATACGCAGTATTTT. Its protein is CASSLVGVSTDTQYF.

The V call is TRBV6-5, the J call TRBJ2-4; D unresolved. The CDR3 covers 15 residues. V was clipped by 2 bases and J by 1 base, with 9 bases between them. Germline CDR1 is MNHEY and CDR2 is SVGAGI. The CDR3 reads CASSYVGAAKNIQYF. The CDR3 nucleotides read TGTGCCAGCAGTTACGTCGGAGCGGCCAAAAACATTCAGTACTTC.

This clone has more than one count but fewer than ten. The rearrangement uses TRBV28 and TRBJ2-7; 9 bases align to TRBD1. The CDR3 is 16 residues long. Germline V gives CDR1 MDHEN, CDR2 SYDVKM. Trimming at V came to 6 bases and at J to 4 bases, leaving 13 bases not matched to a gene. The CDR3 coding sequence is TGTGCCAGCAGGACGGGGGCCGGGACAGGGCATTACGAGCAGTACTTC. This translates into CASRTGAGTGHYEQYF.

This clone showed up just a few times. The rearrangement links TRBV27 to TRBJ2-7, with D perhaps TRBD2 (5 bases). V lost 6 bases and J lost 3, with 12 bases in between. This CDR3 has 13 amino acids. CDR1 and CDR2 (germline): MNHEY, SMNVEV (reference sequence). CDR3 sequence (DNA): TGTGCCAGCAGGGACTTAACCCTCTACGAGCAGTACTTC. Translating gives CASRDLTLYEQYF.

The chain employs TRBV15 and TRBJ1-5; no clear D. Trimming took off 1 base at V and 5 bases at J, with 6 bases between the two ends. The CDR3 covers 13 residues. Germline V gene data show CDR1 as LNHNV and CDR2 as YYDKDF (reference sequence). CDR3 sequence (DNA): TGTGCCACCAGCAGAGCTTGGGATCAGCCCCAGCATTTT. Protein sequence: CATSRAWDQPQHF.